One sample yielded the 5 T cell receptor beta chains listed below, sequenced in a study of blood T cell repertoires in COVID-19. Method: immunoSEQ multiplex PCR; TCRdb's copy keeps in-frame clones and lacks some. The table records more than 200,000 clones, around 84% of them present only once. The sequenced material came from peripheral blood. Receptors originate from a man aged 50 to 60 with acute or convalescent COVID-19.

The rearrangement uses TRBV7-3 and TRBJ1-2; no clear D gene. The germline CDR1 and CDR2 sequences are SGHTA and FQGTGA. The CDR3 contains 13 residues. The V end was cut by 5 bases, the J end by 2 bases, with 9 bases between. Here the CDR3 reads CASSLNKNYGYTF. DNA of the CDR3: TGTGCCAGCAGCCTCAACAAGAACTATGGCTACACCTTC.

Note on this clone: A read error may produce the germline difference seen at one junction end. The J gene is TRBJ2-2, the V gene TRBV7-3; 8 bases align to TRBD2. The V gene's germline CDR1 is SGHTA and CDR2 FQGTGA. The CDR3 consists of 17 residues. This CDR3 reads CANSPAPVAGYTGELFF. In nucleotides, the CDR3 is TGTGCCAACAGCCCCGCCCCGGTAGCGGGGTACACCGGGGAGCTGTTTTTT.

The rearrangement links TRBV11-2 to TRBJ1-1; D is possibly TRBD1 (6 bases). Trimming took off 5 bases at V and 3 bases at J, with 16 bases between the two ends. The germline V gene has CDR1 SGHAT and CDR2 FQNNGV. The CDR3 is made up of 15 amino acids. CDR3 region: CASSQRRGQHTEAFF. CDR3 nucleotides: TGTGCCAGCAGCCAACGGCGGGGGCAGCACACTGAAGCTTTCTTT.

The chain employs TRBV5-1 and TRBJ2-3; weak D call: TRBD2 (7 bases). V shed 4 bases and J shed 2 bases, with 23 bases lying between them. This CDR3 is built from 18 residues. The germline V gene encodes CDR1 SGHRS and CDR2 YFSETQ. The CDR3 reads CASSTPLDLGGVTDTQYF. The CDR3 DNA is TGCGCCAGCAGCACCCCCCTGGACTTAGGGGGGGTCACAGATACGCAGTATTTT.

DNA of the CDR3: TGTGCCAGTAGTACACAGGGACCCTACACTGAAGCTTTCTTT. It encodes CASSTQGPYTEAFF. V gene TRBV19 combines with J gene TRBJ1-1, with a tentative D call TRBD1 (6 bases). The germline gives CDR1 LNHDA, CDR2 SQIVND (reference sequence). Deletions cut 4 bases from V and 3 bases from J, with 12 bases between. This CDR3 has 14 amino acids.